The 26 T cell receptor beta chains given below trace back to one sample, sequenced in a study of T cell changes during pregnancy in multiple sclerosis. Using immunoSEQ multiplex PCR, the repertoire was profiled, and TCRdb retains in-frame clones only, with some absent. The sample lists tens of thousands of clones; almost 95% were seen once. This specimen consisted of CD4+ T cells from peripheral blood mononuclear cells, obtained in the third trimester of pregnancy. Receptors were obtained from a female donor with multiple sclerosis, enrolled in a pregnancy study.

CDR3 in DNA: TGCGCCAGCAGCCAAGTAGCGGGAGGGACTAACAATGAGCAGTTCTTC. Protein: CASSQVAGGTNNEQFF. The chain joins TRBV4-3 to TRBJ2-1, with TRBD2 identical over 11 bases. Germline loops: CDR1 LGHNA, CDR2 YSLEER. CDR3 length: 16 residues. The trim removed 1 base at V and 5 bases at J, leaving 4 bases unmatched.

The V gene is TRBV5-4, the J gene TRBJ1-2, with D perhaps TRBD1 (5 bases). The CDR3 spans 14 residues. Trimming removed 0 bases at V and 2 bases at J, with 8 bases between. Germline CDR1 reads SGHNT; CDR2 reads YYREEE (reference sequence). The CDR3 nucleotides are TGTGCCAGCAGCTTGGGACAGAACAACTATGGCTACACCTTC. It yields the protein CASSLGQNNYGYTF.

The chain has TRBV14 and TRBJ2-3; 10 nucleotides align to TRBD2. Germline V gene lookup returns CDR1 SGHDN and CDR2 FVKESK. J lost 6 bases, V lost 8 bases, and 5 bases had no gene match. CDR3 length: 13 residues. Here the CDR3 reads CASLAGGPDTQYF. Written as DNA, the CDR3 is TGTGCCAGCTTAGCGGGAGGCCCGGATACGCAGTATTTT.

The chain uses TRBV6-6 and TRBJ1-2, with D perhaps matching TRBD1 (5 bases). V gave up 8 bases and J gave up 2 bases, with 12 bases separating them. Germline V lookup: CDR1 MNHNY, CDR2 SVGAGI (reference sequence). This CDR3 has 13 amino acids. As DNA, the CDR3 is TGTGCCAGCTTAGACGGGGGGAACTATGGCTACACCTTC. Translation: CASLDGGNYGYTF.

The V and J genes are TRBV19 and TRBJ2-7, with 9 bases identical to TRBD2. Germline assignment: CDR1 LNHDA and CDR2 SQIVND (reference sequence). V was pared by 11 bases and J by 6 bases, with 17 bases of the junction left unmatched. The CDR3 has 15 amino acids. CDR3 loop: CAASPNSGRAGEQYF. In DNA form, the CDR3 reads TGTGCCGCGTCCCCCAATAGCGGGAGAGCGGGCGAGCAGTACTTC.

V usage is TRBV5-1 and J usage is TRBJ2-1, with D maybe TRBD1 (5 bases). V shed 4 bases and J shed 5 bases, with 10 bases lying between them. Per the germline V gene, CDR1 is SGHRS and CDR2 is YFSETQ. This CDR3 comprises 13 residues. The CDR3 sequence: CASSPAGNNEQFF. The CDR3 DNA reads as TGCGCCAGCAGCCCTGCAGGGAACAATGAGCAGTTCTTC. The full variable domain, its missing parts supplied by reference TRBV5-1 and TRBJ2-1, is KAGVTQTPRYLIKTRGQQVTLSCSPISGHRSVSWYQQTPGQGLQFLFEYFSETQRNKGNFPGRFSGRQFSNSRSEMNVSTLELGDSALYLCASSPAGNNEQFFGPGTRLTVL.

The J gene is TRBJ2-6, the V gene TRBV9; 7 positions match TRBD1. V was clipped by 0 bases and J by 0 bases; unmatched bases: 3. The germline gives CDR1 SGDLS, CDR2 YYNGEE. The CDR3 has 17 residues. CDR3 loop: CASSVGGQFSGANVLTF. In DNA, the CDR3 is TGTGCCAGCAGCGTAGGGGGACAGTTCTCTGGGGCCAACGTCCTGACTTTC.

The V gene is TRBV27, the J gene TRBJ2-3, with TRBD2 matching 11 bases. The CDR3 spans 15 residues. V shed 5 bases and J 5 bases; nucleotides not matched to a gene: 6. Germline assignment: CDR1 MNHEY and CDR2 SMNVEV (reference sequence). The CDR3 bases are TGTGCCAGCAGTCCGGGACTAGCGGTGCAAGATACGCAGTATTTT. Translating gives CASSPGLAVQDTQYF.

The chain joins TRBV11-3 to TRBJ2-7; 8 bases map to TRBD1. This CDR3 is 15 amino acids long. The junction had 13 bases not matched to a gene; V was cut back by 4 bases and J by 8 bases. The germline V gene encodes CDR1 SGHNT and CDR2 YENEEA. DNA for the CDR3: TGTGCCAGCAGCTCTTCCGGGACAGGCCCTATGAAGCAGTACTTC. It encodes CASSSSGTGPMKQYF.

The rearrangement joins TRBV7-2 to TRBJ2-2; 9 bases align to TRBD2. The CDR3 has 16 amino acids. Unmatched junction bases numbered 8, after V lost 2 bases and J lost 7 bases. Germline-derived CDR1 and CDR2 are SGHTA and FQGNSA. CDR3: CASSLIAGGPVGELFF. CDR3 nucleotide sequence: TGTGCCAGCAGCTTAATCGCGGGAGGGCCGGTCGGGGAGCTGTTTTTT.

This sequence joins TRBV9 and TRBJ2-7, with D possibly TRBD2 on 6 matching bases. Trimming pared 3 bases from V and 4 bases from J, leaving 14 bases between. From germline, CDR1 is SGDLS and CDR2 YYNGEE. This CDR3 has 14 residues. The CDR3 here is CASSAGLPPYEQYF. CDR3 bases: TGTGCCAGCAGCGCGGGACTCCCACCTTACGAGCAGTACTTC.

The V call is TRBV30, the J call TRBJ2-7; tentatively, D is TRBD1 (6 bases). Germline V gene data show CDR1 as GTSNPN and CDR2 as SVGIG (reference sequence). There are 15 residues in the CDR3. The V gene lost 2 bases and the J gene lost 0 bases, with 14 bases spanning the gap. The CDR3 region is CAWSRDTSLSYEQYF. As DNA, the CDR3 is TGTGCCTGGAGTCGGGACACCTCCCTCTCCTACGAGCAGTACTTC.

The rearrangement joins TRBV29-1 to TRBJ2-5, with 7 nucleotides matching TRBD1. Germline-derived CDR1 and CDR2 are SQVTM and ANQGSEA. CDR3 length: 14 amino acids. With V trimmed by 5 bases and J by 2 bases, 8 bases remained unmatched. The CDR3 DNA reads TGCAGCGTTCGTGTGGGACAGAATCAAGAGACCCAGTACTTC. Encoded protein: CSVRVGQNQETQYF.

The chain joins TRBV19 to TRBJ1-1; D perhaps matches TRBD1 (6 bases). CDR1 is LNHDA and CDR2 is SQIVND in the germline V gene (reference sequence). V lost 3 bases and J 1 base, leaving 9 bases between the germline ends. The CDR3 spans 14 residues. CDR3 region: CASSMGAKNTEAFF. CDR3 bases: TGTGCCAGTAGTATGGGGGCTAAGAACACTGAAGCTTTCTTT.

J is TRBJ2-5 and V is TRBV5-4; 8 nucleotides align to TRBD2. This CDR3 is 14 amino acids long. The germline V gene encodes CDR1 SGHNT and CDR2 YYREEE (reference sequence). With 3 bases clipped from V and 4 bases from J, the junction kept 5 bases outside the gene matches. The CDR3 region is CASSSGGVGETQYF. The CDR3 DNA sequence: TGTGCCAGCAGCTCCGGGGGGGTGGGAGAGACCCAGTACTTC.

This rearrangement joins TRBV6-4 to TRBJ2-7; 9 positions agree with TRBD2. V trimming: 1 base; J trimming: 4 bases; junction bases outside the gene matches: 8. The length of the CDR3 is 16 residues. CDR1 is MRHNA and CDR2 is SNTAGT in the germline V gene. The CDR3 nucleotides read TGTGCCAGCAGTGACTACCATCTAGCGGGATTTTACGAGCAGTACTTC. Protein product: CASSDYHLAGFYEQYF.

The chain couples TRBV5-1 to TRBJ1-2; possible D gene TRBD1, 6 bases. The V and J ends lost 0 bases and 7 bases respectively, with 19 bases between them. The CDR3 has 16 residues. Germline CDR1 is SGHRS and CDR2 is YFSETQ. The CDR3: CASSLGVSGGHSGYTF. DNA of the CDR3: TGCGCCAGCAGCTTGGGCGTTAGCGGGGGGCACTCTGGCTACACCTTC.

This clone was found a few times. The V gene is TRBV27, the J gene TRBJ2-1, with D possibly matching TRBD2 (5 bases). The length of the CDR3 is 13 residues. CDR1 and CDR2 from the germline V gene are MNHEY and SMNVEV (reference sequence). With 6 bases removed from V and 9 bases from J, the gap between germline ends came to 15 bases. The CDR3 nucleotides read TGTGCCAGCAGGGTTGGAGGATCGAGTGAGCAGTTCTTC. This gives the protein CASRVGGSSEQFF.

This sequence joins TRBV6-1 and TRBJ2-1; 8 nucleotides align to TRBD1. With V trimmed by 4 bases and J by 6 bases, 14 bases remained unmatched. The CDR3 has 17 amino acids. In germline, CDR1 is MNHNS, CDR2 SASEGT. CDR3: CASSAGQGSLIFNEQFF. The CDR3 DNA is TGTGCCAGCAGTGCCGGACAGGGAAGCCTAATATTCAATGAGCAGTTCTTC.

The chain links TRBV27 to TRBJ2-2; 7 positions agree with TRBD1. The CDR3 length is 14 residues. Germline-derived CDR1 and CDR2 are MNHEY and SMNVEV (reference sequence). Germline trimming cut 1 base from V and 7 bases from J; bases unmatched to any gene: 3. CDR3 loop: CASSLWGQLGELFF. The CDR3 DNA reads TGTGCCAGCAGTTTATGGGGACAGCTCGGGGAGCTGTTTTTT.

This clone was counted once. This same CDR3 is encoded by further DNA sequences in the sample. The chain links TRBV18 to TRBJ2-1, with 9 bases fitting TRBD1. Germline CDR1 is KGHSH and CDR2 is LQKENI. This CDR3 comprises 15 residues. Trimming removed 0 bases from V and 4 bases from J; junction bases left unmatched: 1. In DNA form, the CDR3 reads TGTGCCAGCTCACCACCGGGACAGGGTTACAATGAGCAGTTCTTC. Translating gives CASSPPGQGYNEQFF.

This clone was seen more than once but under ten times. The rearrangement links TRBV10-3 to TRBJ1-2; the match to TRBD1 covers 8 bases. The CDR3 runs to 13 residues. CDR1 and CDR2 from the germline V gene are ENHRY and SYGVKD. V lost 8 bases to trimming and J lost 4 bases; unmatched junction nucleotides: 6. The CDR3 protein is CAISFDRGYGYTF. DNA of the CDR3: TGTGCCATCTCATTTGACAGGGGCTATGGCTACACCTTC.

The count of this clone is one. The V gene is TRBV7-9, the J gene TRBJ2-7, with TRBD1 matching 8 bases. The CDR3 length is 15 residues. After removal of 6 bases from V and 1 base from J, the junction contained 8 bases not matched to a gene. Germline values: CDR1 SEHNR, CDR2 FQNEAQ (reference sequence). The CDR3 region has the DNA TGTGCCAGCAGTTCCGCCGGGGACAGGTCCTACGAGCAGTACTTC. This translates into CASSSAGDRSYEQYF.

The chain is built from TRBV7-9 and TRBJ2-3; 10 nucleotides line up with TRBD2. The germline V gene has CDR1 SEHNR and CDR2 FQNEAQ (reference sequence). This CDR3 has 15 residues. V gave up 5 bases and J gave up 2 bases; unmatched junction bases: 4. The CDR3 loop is CASSRTSGYTDTQYF. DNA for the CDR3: TGTGCCAGCAGCCGGACTAGCGGCTACACAGATACGCAGTATTTT.

The CDR3 bases are TGTGCCAGCAGCCCGCGGACTAGCGGGACATTCGCGAACACCGGGGAGCTGTTTTTT. Its protein is CASSPRTSGTFANTGELFF. This rearrangement joins TRBV9 to TRBJ2-2; 12 bases line up with TRBD2. Germline CDR1 is SGDLS and CDR2 is YYNGEE. V trimming: 4 bases; J trimming: 0 bases; junction bases outside the gene matches: 10. This CDR3 contains 19 residues.

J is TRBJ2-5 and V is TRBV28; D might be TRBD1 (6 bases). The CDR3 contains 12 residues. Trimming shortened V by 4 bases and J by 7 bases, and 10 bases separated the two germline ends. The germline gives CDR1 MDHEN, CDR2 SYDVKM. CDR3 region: CASSSGVVTQYF. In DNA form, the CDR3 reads TGTGCCAGCAGTTCAGGGGTTGTGACCCAGTACTTC.